One sample yielded the 19 T cell receptor beta chains listed below, sequenced in a study of PD-L1 blockade in urothelial cancer. TCRdb keeps only in-frame clones here, not all; method: immunoSEQ multiplex PCR. The table lists tens of thousands of clones, around 85% of them singletons, with under 2.5% in the top ten. The sample's time point: peripheral blood 6 weeks after treatment start. Specimen: PBMCs, collected around atezolizumab (anti-PD-L1) treatment. The receptors were gathered from a man between 45 and 60 years old with urothelial cancer.

The chain joins TRBV10-3 to TRBJ2-2; a possible D gene is TRBD1 (6 bases). This CDR3 contains 14 residues. The V end lost 6 bases, the J end lost 1 base, and 9 bases lay between the germline ends. Germline assignment: CDR1 ENHRY and CDR2 SYGVKD. CDR3 sequence (DNA): TGTGCCATCAGATGGACAGAGAACACCGGGGAGCTGTTTTTT. Translation gives CAIRWTENTGELFF.

V is TRBV9 and J is TRBJ2-5, with a possible D match to TRBD2 (7 bases). With 0 bases removed from V and 4 bases from J, the gap between germline ends came to 16 bases. CDR1 and CDR2 from the germline V gene are SGDLS and YYNGEE. The CDR3 is 16 residues long. CDR3: CASSVAPGGLRETQYF. DNA of the CDR3: TGTGCCAGCAGCGTAGCTCCCGGGGGGCTTCGAGAGACCCAGTACTTC.

This clone was found once. The chain employs TRBV7-3 and TRBJ2-3; D is ambiguous. This CDR3 spans 13 amino acids. V was clipped by 1 base and J by 3 bases, with 5 bases between them. CDR1 and CDR2 (germline): SGHTA, FQGTGA. The CDR3 loop reads CASSLIQTDTQYF. The CDR3 DNA reads as TGTGCCAGCAGCTTAATCCAGACAGATACGCAGTATTTT.

To note about this clone: An end of the junction differs from the germline gene, which may be a read error. The chain carries TRBV28 and TRBJ1-3, with 7 bases matching TRBD1. Germline CDR1 is MDHEN and CDR2 is SYDVKM. This CDR3 comprises 15 residues. As DNA, the CDR3 is TGTGTCAGCAGAGTACAAGGGACAGCCGGAAACACCATATATTTT. It is translated as CVSRVQGTAGNTIYF.

This chain uses TRBV5-6 with TRBJ2-3; TRBD1 matches 8 bases. Germline trimming cut 2 bases from V and 4 bases from J; bases unmatched to any gene: 6. The length of the CDR3 is 15 residues. The germline V gene encodes CDR1 SGHDT and CDR2 YYEEEE. This CDR3 is CASSLSGQGADTQYF. In DNA form, the CDR3 reads TGTGCCAGCAGCTTATCTGGACAGGGCGCAGATACGCAGTATTTT.

V and J are TRBV4-1 and TRBJ2-3, with 11 bases matching TRBD2. Germline trimming cut 2 bases from V and 5 bases from J; bases unmatched to any gene: 3. In germline, CDR1 is MGHRA, CDR2 YSYEKL. The CDR3 length is 15 residues. CDR3 protein: CASSQRLAGGDTQYF. The CDR3 nucleotides read TGCGCCAGCAGCCAACGTCTAGCGGGGGGAGATACGCAGTATTTT.

The chain uses TRBV11-2 and TRBJ2-1; D is undetermined. CDR1 and CDR2 from the germline V gene are SGHAT and FQNNGV. The CDR3 sequence is 13 residues long. V lost 5 bases to trimming and J lost 10 bases, with 15 bases between them. The CDR3 DNA reads TGTGCCAGCAGCCTCCTGAGAAACTACGAGCAGTTCTTC. Its translation: CASSLLRNYEQFF.

Note on this clone: At the DNA level, this CDR3 is encoded by other sequences in the same sample as well. This chain connects TRBV11-2 to TRBJ2-4; D unresolved. The germline CDR1 and CDR2 sequences are SGHAT and FQNNGV. The CDR3 is made up of 14 amino acids. The V end lost 4 bases, the J end lost 0 bases, and 7 bases lay between the germline ends. DNA for the CDR3: TGTGCCAGCAGCTCCCGACTAGCCAAAAACATTCAGTACTTC. This translates into CASSSRLAKNIQYF.

This clone was recorded only once. V gene TRBV5-1 combines with J gene TRBJ2-7; 12 positions match TRBD2. Germline CDR1 SGHRS, CDR2 YFSETQ. The V gene end was trimmed by 4 bases and the J gene end by 3 bases; junction bases not matched to a gene: 5. The CDR3 spans 15 residues. For the CDR3, the DNA is TGCGCCAGCAGCGGCGGACTAGCGGGATTCTACGAGCAGTACTTC. Translating it yields CASSGGLAGFYEQYF.

V and J are TRBV6-1 and TRBJ2-2; weak D call: TRBD1 (5 bases). The CDR3 totals 16 residues. Germline V gene lookup returns CDR1 MNHNS and CDR2 SASEGT. The V gene lost 2 bases and the J gene lost 4 bases, with 14 bases spanning the gap. CDR3 bases: TGTGCCAGCAGTGAAATTGGGGCAGGAGCCACCGGGGAGCTGTTTTTT. Protein: CASSEIGAGATGELFF.

The chain recombines TRBV4-1 with TRBJ2-2, with TRBD2 matching over 9 bases. V lost 4 bases and J lost 5; bases outside the gene matches: 5. Germline-derived CDR1 and CDR2 are MGHRA and YSYEKL. The CDR3 runs 15 residues. CDR3 sequence: CASSLSGGDTGELFF. The CDR3 nucleotides are TGCGCCAGCAGCCTTAGCGGGGGAGATACCGGGGAGCTGTTTTTT.

The V gene is TRBV30, the J gene TRBJ2-3, with D perhaps TRBD2 (6 bases). Germline lookup yields CDR1 GTSNPN and CDR2 SVGIG (reference sequence). V lost 0 bases and J 6 bases, leaving 7 bases between the germline ends. The CDR3 has 12 amino acids. CDR3 in DNA: TGTGCCTGGAGTGTACGGGGGGATACGCAGTATTTT. This translates into CAWSVRGDTQYF.

The V call is TRBV9, the J call TRBJ2-7; TRBD1 might be the D (6 bases). Germline lookup yields CDR1 SGDLS and CDR2 YYNGEE. V lost 3 bases to trimming and J lost 6 bases, with 10 bases between them. CDR3 length: 12 amino acids. The chain's CDR3 is CASSGGHAEQYF. In DNA form, the CDR3 reads TGTGCCAGCAGCGGGGGACACGCCGAGCAGTACTTC. Variable domain in full (rest from reference TRBV9 and TRBJ2-7): DSGVTQTPKHLITATGQRVTLRCSPRSGDLSVYWYQQSLDQGLQFLIQYYNGEERAKGNILERFSAQQFPDLHSELNLSSLELGDSALYFCASSGGHAEQYFGPGTRLTVT.

The rearrangement links TRBV6-6 to TRBJ1-1, with TRBD1 matching over 8 bases. The germline V gene encodes CDR1 MNHNY and CDR2 SVGAGI (reference sequence). The CDR3 length is 14 residues. V lost 6 bases, J lost 1 base, and 4 bases stayed unmatched. The CDR3 loop is CASRIGQGNTEAFF. In DNA form, the CDR3 reads TGTGCCAGCAGAATCGGACAGGGGAACACTGAAGCTTTCTTT.

The chain joins TRBV7-6 to TRBJ1-6; D not resolved. Trimming shortened V by 1 base and J by 7 bases, and 11 bases separated the two germline ends. Germline V gene sequence: CDR1 SGHVS, CDR2 FNYEAQ. The CDR3 contains 15 residues. The CDR3 here is CASSLDRQMNSPLHF. CDR3 in DNA: TGTGCCAGCAGCTTAGACCGTCAGATGAATTCACCCCTCCACTTT.

The CDR3 here is CASSPYVRLQGTQYF. The CDR3 bases are TGTGCCAGCAGCCCGTACGTTCGGCTTCAGGGGACCCAGTACTTC. V usage is TRBV11-2 and J usage is TRBJ2-5, with a possible D match to TRBD1 (5 bases). Trimming removed 5 bases from V and 7 bases from J, with 20 bases in between. Per germline, CDR1 SGHAT and CDR2 FQNNGV. CDR3 length: 15 residues.

This chain joins TRBV6-5 and TRBJ1-5, with D possibly matching TRBD1 (5 bases). V lost 0 bases, J lost 5 bases, and 14 bases lay in between. The CDR3 consists of 16 residues. Germline CDR1 reads MNHEY; CDR2 reads SVGAGI. CDR3: CASSYSGLGGDQPQHF. DNA for the CDR3: TGTGCCAGCAGTTACTCGGGACTCGGAGGGGATCAGCCCCAGCATTTT.

This rearrangement joins TRBV5-1 to TRBJ2-4; 9 nucleotides agree with TRBD1. Germline CDR1 is SGHRS and CDR2 is YFSETQ. With 3 bases clipped from V and 7 bases from J, the junction kept 8 bases outside the gene matches. The CDR3 is 15 residues long. Here the CDR3 reads CASSYTGTGLNIQYF. The CDR3 DNA reads as TGCGCCAGCAGCTATACCGGGACAGGGCTCAACATTCAGTACTTC.

This clone was seen more than once but under ten times. The V call is TRBV10-1, the J call TRBJ2-1; 10 bases fit TRBD1. The germline V gene encodes CDR1 WNHNN and CDR2 SYGVQD (reference sequence). The CDR3 is made up of 16 amino acids. The trim removed 0 bases at V and 3 bases at J, leaving 2 bases unmatched. The CDR3 DNA sequence: TGCGCCAGCAGTGAGTCGACAGGGGGCATCTACAATGAGCAGTTCTTC. Its protein product is CASSESTGGIYNEQFF.